Reported below is one T cell receptor (beta chain). Its target is unknown. The data stem from a study of shared clonotypes between healthy human individuals. Across the whole study: Per-donor plates numbered three CD4 naive, three CD4 memory, two CD8 naive and one CD8 memory. Study conclusions and caveats: Incompleteness in sorted-subset sequencing, despite large depth, was shown by rarefaction. Among non-shared clonotypes, generation probabilities were lower than among those shared by all four donors.

Germline V gives CDR1 SNHLY, CDR2 FYNNEI. V lost 4 bases to trimming and J lost 0 bases, with 10 bases between them. This CDR3 contains 14 residues. Only CD45RO-negative cells positively selected for CCR7 counted as naive CD8 cells, so terminally differentiated effector memory CD45RA+ cells were excluded. Participating donors were healthy, HIV-negative adults free of recent acute infections or vaccinations. Sequencing was performed with immunoSEQ multiplex PCR; in TCRdb, only in-frame clones are kept and a portion is missing. The profile shows some 2,100,000 clones, about 93% of them singletons. This sequence joins TRBV2 and TRBJ2-7; D possibly corresponds to TRBD1 (5 bases). Sequenced input: naive CD8+ T cells from PBMCs. The sequence came from a man between 18 and 29 years old in good health. Some clones in this sample may be carry-over from other donors' samples. The CDR3 sequence is CASSAGWPSYEQYF. In nucleotides, the CDR3 is TGTGCCAGCAGTGCAGGGTGGCCCTCCTACGAGCAGTACTTC.